Presented here are 10 T cell receptor beta chains from one specimen sequenced in a study of cytomegalovirus exposure and HLA in healthy donors (dated by TCRdb to about 2017). Library construction relied on the immunoSEQ multiplex PCR assay. The multiplex PCR relied on a mix of 60 forward primers for TCR Vbeta segments and 13 reverse primers for TCR Jbeta segments. Sourced from immuneACCESS, this table was stored by TCRdb with only in-frame sequences that have V and J called. A share of the clones is absent; for the studies checked, an unresolved V gene accounts for under half, and the remainder has no known explanation. This sample's table contains 55,000 to 85,000 clones. The top ten hold 2% to 3% of the sample. The source material was PBMCs. Receptor source: a female donor in good health and CMV-seropositive.

The genes are TRBV5-1 and TRBJ2-1; 9 nucleotides line up with TRBD2. The V segment lost 4 bases and the J segment 0 bases; nucleotides outside the gene matches: 14. This CDR3 comprises 19 residues. Per germline, CDR1 SGHRS and CDR2 YFSETQ. DNA for the CDR3: TGCGCCAGCAGCCCGCTCAAGCGGGGGGATGCTAGCTCCTACAATGAGCAGTTCTTC. Translated, it gives CASSPLKRGDASSYNEQFF.

This rearrangement joins TRBV30 to TRBJ2-3; TRBD2 matches at 10 bases. In germline, CDR1 is GTSNPN, CDR2 SVGIG (reference sequence). The CDR3 has 14 amino acids. With 3 bases clipped from V and 1 base from J, the junction kept 1 base outside the gene matches. In DNA, the CDR3 is TGTGCCTGGAGAACTAGCGGGGGCACAGATACGCAGTATTTT. This encodes CAWRTSGGTDTQYF.

V usage is TRBV18 and J usage is TRBJ2-1; TRBD1 matches 7 bases. Trimming took 4 bases from V and 5 from J; bases not matched to a gene: 5. The CDR3 has 14 amino acids. Germline assignment: CDR1 KGHSH and CDR2 LQKENI. The CDR3 reads CASSQGAPDNEQFF. CDR3 nucleotide sequence: TGTGCCAGCTCACAGGGGGCCCCCGACAATGAGCAGTTCTTC.

V usage is TRBV18 and J usage is TRBJ2-7, with D perhaps matching TRBD1 (6 bases). Germline V gives CDR1 KGHSH, CDR2 LQKENI. The CDR3 sequence is 16 residues long. The V end was cut by 3 bases, the J end by 3 bases, with 18 bases between. CDR3 bases: TGTGCCAGCTCACCCATCTATACAGGGTTTGACTACGAGCAGTACTTC. This translates into CASSPIYTGFDYEQYF.

The chain couples TRBV7-9 to TRBJ2-5; 7 bases fit TRBD1. CDR3 length: 15 amino acids. The germline gives CDR1 SEHNR, CDR2 FQNEAQ (reference sequence). Trimming cost V 5 bases and J 1 base; bases outside gene matches: 7. The CDR3 loop is CASSNRPGGQETQYF. As DNA, the CDR3 is TGTGCCAGCAGCAACCGTCCAGGGGGCCAAGAGACCCAGTACTTC.

The genes are TRBV29-1 and TRBJ2-3, with 9 bases fitting TRBD1. J gave up 4 bases and V 3 bases, and 5 bases lay outside the gene matches. Germline V gene lookup returns CDR1 SQVTM and CDR2 ANQGSEA. The CDR3 length is 14 residues. CDR3 sequence reads: CSVDNRGHPDTQYF. The DNA of the CDR3 is TGCAGCGTTGACAACAGGGGGCACCCAGATACGCAGTATTTT.

The chain combines TRBV7-2 with TRBJ2-2; 14 nucleotides line up with TRBD2. Per the germline V gene, CDR1 is SGHTA and CDR2 is FQGNSA. V lost 5 bases to trimming and J lost 2 bases; unmatched junction nucleotides: 4. The CDR3 spans 17 residues. CDR3 bases: TGTGCCAGCAGCCTGACTAGCGGGAGGGGAAACACCGGGGAGCTGTTTTTT. It encodes CASSLTSGRGNTGELFF.

The chain is built from TRBV28 and TRBJ2-1, with D unresolved. Germline V gives CDR1 MDHEN, CDR2 SYDVKM. The CDR3 sequence is 13 residues long. V was pared by 6 bases and J by 5 bases, with 11 bases between. For the CDR3, the DNA is TGTGCCAGCAGACTCGACATCGACAATGAGCAGTTCTTC. Protein sequence: CASRLDIDNEQFF.

This chain uses TRBV6-4 with TRBJ2-1; 8 nucleotides agree with TRBD2. Looked up from germline, CDR1 is MRHNA and CDR2 is SNTAGT. The CDR3 is made up of 13 amino acids. V gave up 5 bases and J gave up 8 bases; unmatched junction bases: 5. The CDR3 reads CASSRLAFDEQFF. The CDR3 coding sequence is TGTGCCAGCAGTAGACTAGCGTTCGATGAGCAGTTCTTC.

This rearrangement joins TRBV9 to TRBJ2-3; a weak D match, TRBD1 (7 bases). Trimming removed 4 bases at V and 4 bases at J, with 22 bases between. From germline, CDR1 is SGDLS and CDR2 YYNGEE. There are 17 residues in the CDR3. CDR3 amino acids: CASSTSPGGPSADTQYF. The CDR3, as DNA: TGTGCCAGCAGCACCTCTCCAGGGGGGCCCTCCGCAGATACGCAGTATTTT. Supplemented by reference TRBV9 and TRBJ2-3, the full variable domain reads DSGVTQTPKHLITATGQRVTLRCSPRSGDLSVYWYQQSLDQGLQFLIQYYNGEERAKGNILERFSAQQFPDLHSELNLSSLELGDSALYFCASSTSPGGPSADTQYFGPGTRLTVL.